Below are 23 T cell receptor beta chains sequenced from a single sample in a study of blood T cell repertoires in COVID-19. The method was immunoSEQ multiplex PCR; TCRdb's version includes in-frame clones alone and lacks a portion of them. The sample lists 250,000 to 300,000 clones; roughly 90% were seen once. The source material was peripheral blood. The receptor source for this set is a woman aged 30 to 39 with COVID-19, enrolled during active disease.

This clone was picked up many times. This sequence joins TRBV7-3 and TRBJ2-7, with 8 bases aligning to TRBD1. V shed 5 bases, J shed 5 bases, and the junction held 5 bases outside the gene matches. The CDR3 is made up of 13 amino acids. Per the germline V gene, CDR1 is SGHTA and CDR2 is FQGTGA. DNA of the CDR3: TGTGCCAGCAGCGCGGGACAGGCCCACGAGCAGTACTTC. This translates into CASSAGQAHEQYF.

V is TRBV28 and J is TRBJ1-5; D is unclear. CDR1 and CDR2 (germline): MDHEN, SYDVKM. This CDR3 has 14 residues. Trimming left V 4 bases short and J 2 bases short, with 9 bases between. As DNA, the CDR3 is TGTGCCAGCAGTTCCCCCCAGGGCAATCAGCCCCAGCATTTT. It yields the protein CASSSPQGNQPQHF.

CDR3 in DNA: TGTGCCAGCAGCTTATCGAACAGGGGGCGCCGAGAGACCCAGTACTTC. Protein product: CASSLSNRGRRETQYF. This chain links TRBV7-3 with TRBJ2-5, with 9 bases matching TRBD1. The trim removed 2 bases at V and 4 bases at J, leaving 8 bases unmatched. Germline CDR1 reads SGHTA; CDR2 reads FQGTGA. The CDR3 extends over 16 amino acids.

This rearrangement joins TRBV6-2 or TRBV6-3 to TRBJ2-2; 8 bases fit TRBD1. Germline CDR1 reads MNHEY; CDR2 reads SVGEGT. With 2 bases clipped from V and 6 bases from J, the junction kept 5 bases outside the gene matches. This CDR3 has 15 amino acids. The CDR3 reads CASSYAGGAAGELFF. CDR3 in DNA: TGTGCCAGCAGTTACGCAGGGGGCGCCGCCGGGGAGCTGTTTTTT.

A remark on this clone: The junction differs from germline at one of its ends, possibly a read error. The same CDR3 can be traced to other DNA sequences in this sample. This chain uses TRBV5-1 with TRBJ1-3, with 8 positions matching TRBD1. Germline V gene lookup returns CDR1 SGHRS and CDR2 YFSETQ. CDR3 length equals 12 residues. The chain's CDR3 is CASSDRGNTIYF. Here the CDR3 DNA reads TGCGCCAGCAGCGACAGGGGAAACACTATATATTTT.

The V gene is TRBV2, the J gene TRBJ2-7, with D possibly being TRBD1 (5 bases). Per the germline V gene, CDR1 is SNHLY and CDR2 is FYNNEI. CDR3 size: 16 residues. Trimming left V 1 base short and J 1 base short, with 14 bases between. The CDR3 protein is CASSEGWGQGSYEQYF. In DNA, the CDR3 is TGTGCCAGCAGTGAAGGGTGGGGTCAGGGATCCTACGAGCAGTACTTC.

Only one count was recorded for this clone. The V and J genes are TRBV18 and TRBJ2-1; 7 bases line up with TRBD2. Trimming cost V 0 bases and J 9 bases; bases outside gene matches: 8. The CDR3 is 15 residues long. Germline CDR1 KGHSH, CDR2 LQKENI. Written as DNA, the CDR3 is TGTGCCAGCTCACCACCGACTACTAGCGTTGGTGAGCAGTTCTTC. It yields the protein CASSPPTTSVGEQFF.

The rearrangement joins TRBV11-2 to TRBJ2-2; D gene unclear. Germline CDR1 reads SGHAT; CDR2 reads FQNNGV. V lost 0 bases and J lost 3, with 8 bases in between. The length of the CDR3 is 15 residues. CDR3 residues: CASSLDGQYTGELFF. The CDR3 DNA reads TGTGCCAGCAGCTTAGATGGCCAGTACACCGGGGAGCTGTTTTTT.

V and J are TRBV5-1 and TRBJ2-3, with 9 nucleotides matching TRBD2. The CDR3 is 15 amino acids. After removal of 6 bases from V and 2 bases from J, the junction contained 7 bases not matched to a gene. Germline V gene lookup returns CDR1 SGHRS and CDR2 YFSETQ. The CDR3 coding sequence is TGCGCCAGCATGTCGGCTAGCGGGGACACAGATACGCAGTATTTT. It translates to CASMSASGDTDTQYF.

The chain uses TRBV24-1 and TRBJ2-6; no definite D call. Trimming stripped 4 bases from V and 17 bases from J, with 14 bases between. The CDR3 is 12 residues long. Germline V gives CDR1 KGHDR, CDR2 SFDVKD. As DNA, the CDR3 is TGTGCCACCAGTGACACCGCGGCACCTTTGACTTTC. This gives the protein CATSDTAAPLTF.

The rearrangement uses TRBV28 and TRBJ2-4, with 10 bases fitting TRBD2. Germline CDR1 reads MDHEN; CDR2 reads SYDVKM. The CDR3 length is 16 residues. The V segment lost 2 bases and the J segment 3 bases; nucleotides outside the gene matches: 4. CDR3 coding DNA: TGTGCCAGCAGTTTAAGGAGCGGGAGGGGCAAAAACATTCAGTACTTC. Translation gives CASSLRSGRGKNIQYF.

This rearrangement joins TRBV5-1 to TRBJ2-7; no clear D gene. Looked up from germline, CDR1 is SGHRS and CDR2 is YFSETQ. This CDR3 comprises 13 residues. V lost 3 bases and J 2 bases, leaving 9 bases between the germline ends. CDR3 DNA sequence: TGCGCCAGCAGCTCCGACCGGGCCTACGAGCAGTACTTC. Protein product: CASSSDRAYEQYF.

The gene calls are TRBV4-2 and TRBJ1-4; 7 bases are a match to TRBD1. Germline V gene lookup returns CDR1 LGHNA and CDR2 YNFKEQ. The CDR3 extends over 15 amino acids. Unmatched junction bases numbered 5, after V lost 0 bases and J lost 7 bases. This chain's CDR3 is CASSQESGQLEKLFF. In DNA form, the CDR3 reads TGTGCCAGCAGCCAAGAGTCGGGACAGCTTGAAAAACTGTTTTTT.

This chain joins TRBV2 and TRBJ1-5, with a possible D match to TRBD1 (5 bases). Germline V gives CDR1 SNHLY, CDR2 FYNNEI. Trimming removed 3 bases from V and 4 bases from J, with 16 bases in between. The CDR3 covers 16 residues. The CDR3 is CASSDVRGGWNQPQHF. CDR3 DNA sequence: TGTGCCAGCAGTGACGTAAGGGGAGGGTGGAATCAGCCCCAGCATTTT.

The rearrangement joins TRBV7-9 to TRBJ2-1; no firm D call. The V and J ends lost 3 bases and 2 bases respectively, with 11 bases between them. Per germline, CDR1 SEHNR and CDR2 FQNEAQ (reference sequence). The CDR3 has 15 residues. For the CDR3, the DNA is TGTGCCAGCAGCTTCAGAGACGAGGCCTACAATGAGCAGTTCTTC. It specifies CASSFRDEAYNEQFF.

The rearrangement uses TRBV7-8 and TRBJ1-5; a weak D match, TRBD1 (5 bases). Germline V gene lookup returns CDR1 SGHVS and CDR2 FQNEAQ. The CDR3 spans 13 residues. Deletions cut 8 bases from V and 4 bases from J, with 12 bases between. CDR3 bases: TGTGCCAGCGGTTTAGACAGAAATCAGCCCCAGCATTTT. This gives the protein CASGLDRNQPQHF.

This chain uses TRBV27 with TRBJ2-7; 10 nucleotides line up with TRBD2. The germline V gene encodes CDR1 MNHEY and CDR2 SMNVEV (reference sequence). There are 18 residues in the CDR3. V lost 0 bases to trimming and J lost 0 bases; unmatched junction nucleotides: 8. For the CDR3, the DNA is TGTGCCAGCAGTTTATCGCGGACTAGCGGCGCCCTCTCCTACGAGCAGTACTTC. Protein sequence: CASSLSRTSGALSYEQYF.

The rearrangement joins TRBV27 to TRBJ2-2; D unresolved. Germline V gene lookup returns CDR1 MNHEY and CDR2 SMNVEV (reference sequence). V lost 7 bases and J lost 0, with 9 bases in between. This CDR3 has 14 amino acids. The CDR3 nucleotides read TGTGCCAGCACCCTCCTAGCGAACACCGGGGAGCTGTTTTTT. As protein: CASTLLANTGELFF.

The chain couples TRBV7-2 to TRBJ2-7, with no clear D. The ends were cut back, 0 bases at V and 2 bases at J, with 8 bases in the middle. CDR3 size: 14 residues. Per the germline V gene, CDR1 is SGHTA and CDR2 is FQGNSA. The CDR3 nucleotides are TGTGCCAGCAGCTTAGCGGGCCGAGCCTACGAGCAGTACTTC. This gives the protein CASSLAGRAYEQYF.

This clone was recorded only once. A junction end diverges from the germline sequence, so it may reflect a read error. V usage is TRBV7-7 and J usage is TRBJ2-2; unclear D gene. Germline CDR1 is SSHAT and CDR2 is FNYEAQ (reference sequence). This CDR3 contains 13 residues. DNA for the CDR3: TGTGCTAGCAGCCCCCAGAACACCGGGGAGCTGTTTTTT. Translation gives CASSPQNTGELFF.

The chain combines TRBV28 with TRBJ1-1; 8 bases agree with TRBD1. The CDR3 covers 12 residues. J gave up 6 bases and V 4 bases, and 1 base lay outside the gene matches. Germline CDR1 and CDR2: MDHEN and SYDVKM. CDR3 protein: CASSSGGPEAFF. In nucleotides, the CDR3 is TGTGCCAGCAGTTCAGGGGGCCCTGAAGCTTTCTTT. The full variable domain, rest sourced from reference TRBV28 and TRBJ1-1, is DVKVTQSSRYLVKRTGEKVFLECVQDMDHENMFWYRQDPGLGLRLIYFSYDVKMKEKGDIPEGYSVSREKKERFSLILESASTNQTSMYLCASSSGGPEAFFGQGTRLTVV.

This chain joins TRBV28 and TRBJ2-7, with D perhaps matching TRBD2 (5 bases). The CDR3 extends over 15 amino acids. Deletions cut 5 bases from V and 3 bases from J, with 17 bases between. Germline V CDR1 and CDR2: MDHEN, SYDVKM. In DNA, the CDR3 is TGTGCCAGCAGTCTCCCGGGCTTCGCGGGCTACGAGCAGTACTTC. It codes for CASSLPGFAGYEQYF.

The chain is built from TRBV11-3 and TRBJ2-1; maybe TRBD2 (6 bases). V gave up 3 bases and J gave up 6 bases, with 12 bases separating them. The CDR3 spans 14 residues. CDR1 SGHNT and CDR2 YENEEA come from the germline V gene. The CDR3 nucleotides are TGTGCCAGCAGCTTCACGGGAGCCAGCAATGAGCAGTTCTTC. Encoded protein: CASSFTGASNEQFF.